These T cell receptor beta chains were read from a single sample in a study of glioma-infiltrating T cells. TCRdb recomputed calls from the multiplex PCR reads with MiXCR, one row per CDR3 protein. Of roughly 200,000 distinct CDR3 sequences in the sample, around 30% were seen once. Sequencing was done on a sample of glioma tissue, nonneoplastic brain tissue, or PBMCs (not recorded which). All receptors come from a human donor with low-grade glioma or glioblastoma, undergoing nonglioma brain surgery, or in good health (not recorded which). Both conserved end residues are part of each CDR3. A D gene is named only where the DNA matches it firmly. Where a row states a size, it is once, few, many or the class of an expanded clone; other rows omit it.

TRBV5-1,.,TRBJ2-7,few,TGCGCCAGCAGCTTGAAATGGGGGCACGAGCAGTACTTC,CASSLKWGHEQYF
TRBV29-1,.,TRBJ1-4,.,TGCAGCGTTAGCTCGGGGACATTCGATGAAAAACTGTTTTTT,CSVSSGTFDEKLFF
TRBV5-1,.,TRBJ2-3,few,TGCGCCAGCAGCTTGGCCTTAGACTCCCGAACCACAGATACGCAGTATTTT,CASSLALDSRTTDTQYF
TRBV4-1,.,TRBJ1-2,.,TGCGCCAGCAGCCAAGGTACGGGCCCCAACTTTGGCTACACCTTC,CASSQGTGPNFGYTF
TRBV3-1,.,TRBJ2-4,many,TGTGCCAGCAGCCAGGCAGGGGGGGACATTCAGTACTTC,CASSQAGGDIQYF
TRBV7-9,TRBD2,TRBJ2-2,.,TGTGCCAGCAGCCAAGCCCTGGGACTAGCCTCCGGGGAGCTGTTTTTT,CASSQALGLASGELFF
TRBV24-1,.,TRBJ1-6,many,TGTGCCACCAGTGATTTGTCTAATTCACCCCTCCACTTT,CATSDLSNSPLHF
TRBV19,.,TRBJ2-1,few,TGTGCCACCGCGGGACGCATCCGTTATGAGCAGTTCTTC,CATAGRIRYEQFF
TRBV10-3,.,TRBJ1-4,many,TGTGCCATCAGTGTGAGGACTAATGAAAAACTGTTTTTT,CAISVRTNEKLFF
TRBV5-4,TRBD2,TRBJ2-1,many,TGTGCCAGCAGCTCTAGCGGGAGGCTCGACAATGAGCAGTTCTTC,CASSSSGRLDNEQFF
TRBV10-3,.,TRBJ2-1,few,TGTGCCATCAGGGGACAAGAAAGCTCCTACAATGAGCAGTTCTTC,CAIRGQESSYNEQFF
TRBV7-3,TRBD2,TRBJ2-3,.,TGTGCCAGCAGCTTAATGGGACTACCCCAAGATACGCAGTATTTT,CASSLMGLPQDTQYF
TRBV6-2/TRBV6-3,.,TRBJ2-7,many,TGTGCCAGCAGTTACGTCTGGGTAAGGTTATACGAGCAGTACTTC,CASSYVWVRLYEQYF
TRBV4-1,TRBD2,TRBJ2-3,many,TGCGCCAGCAGCCTTAGCGGGAGTGCCGGTGATACGCAGTATTTT,CASSLSGSAGDTQYF
TRBV20-1,.,TRBJ1-1,many,TGCAGTGCTAAGCGTGGAGCCATGAACACTGAAGCTTTCTTT,CSAKRGAMNTEAFF
TRBV2,TRBD2,TRBJ2-2,.,TGTGCCAGCAGTGCAGTGGCAAGCGGGAGGGCCAACACCGGGGAGCTGTTTTTT,CASSAVASGRANTGELFF
TRBV12-3/TRBV12-4,TRBD1,TRBJ2-7,once,TGTGCCAGCAGTTTCTCCGGGACAGGAGAGGCCTACGAGCAGTACTTC,CASSFSGTGEAYEQYF
TRBV4-2,.,TRBJ2-3,few,TGTGCCAGCAGCCAAACACCTCTTAGCACAGATACGCAGTATTTT,CASSQTPLSTDTQYF
TRBV20-1,TRBD2,TRBJ2-1,many,TGCAGTGCTAGAATTGTACTAGCGGGAGGAAATGAGCAGTTCTTC,CSARIVLAGGNEQFF
TRBV7-3,.,TRBJ2-1,.,TGTGCCAGCAGCTCAGCATACTCCCCGTGGGATGAGAAGTTCTTC,CASSSAYSPWDEKFF
TRBV5-1,.,TRBJ1-1,few,TGCGCCAGCAGCACATTACAGGGCTCTCACACTGAAGCTTTCTTT,CASSTLQGSHTEAFF
TRBV6-1,TRBD1,TRBJ1-5,many,TGTGCCATCCGCGGTGAACAGGGGGTGAGCTGGAGCAATCAGCCCCAGCATTTT,CAIRGEQGVSWSNQPQHF
TRBV6-5,TRBD2,TRBJ2-1,.,TGTGCCAGCAGTTACGTTAGGACTAGCGGGAGGTACAATGAGCAGTTCTTC,CASSYVRTSGRYNEQFF